This entry is about one TCR beta chain. Its antigen is unknown. No base quality values were provided; no much bigger clone lies one nucleotide off. The same CDR3 also results from other DNA sequences found in this sample. This record comes from a study of blood T cell repertoires in COVID-19 (dated by TCRdb to the early 2020s). Study-level background: Samples covering the acute and convalescent phases of COVID-19 were provided by collaborators in the United States, Italy and Spain. The material from the prospective study consisted of cDNA or gDNA derived from T cells, B-cell-depleted T cells, or PBMCs. The dataset comprised deeply sampled blood TCRbeta repertoires from subjects exposed to, actively infected with, or recovered from COVID-19. The repertoires were released in a freely available public database meant as a resource for research on the immune response to SARS-CoV-2. The samples were drawn from the first 160 participants of the ongoing ImmuneRACE study and from some 1,300 subjects provided by 6 global collaborators. Nearly every sample came with metadata listing a de-identified subject ID, COVID-19 status, age in years and sex. Where available, HLA class I and class II types were obtained from metadata supplied by the sample provider rather than from assay-based typing.

V has 1 base trimmed and J has 8 bases trimmed; junction bases matching no gene number 4. CDR1 and CDR2, per the germline V gene (reference sequence), are SEHNR and FQNEAQ. The cysteine opens and the phenylalanine closes a CDR3 of 13 amino acids. Of all the DNA, just the CDR3 is kept, 39 bases in frame from base 1. Each collaborating institution followed its own protocols to collect whole blood in K2EDTA tubes. Collaborator samples were shipped for TCRbeta analysis as frozen whole blood, isolated PBMCs, or DNA extracted from either sample type. General conclusions and limits of the study: The amount of clinical and demographic metadata varied by source and participant and was provided uncurated.

The immunoSEQ Assay, a bias-controlled multiplex PCR, was used to amplify TCRbeta CDR3 regions from genomic DNA. The source study handled its data this way. Nucleated cell counts per sample were estimated from amplification of reference gene primers within the assay. To quantify the absolute abundance of each unique TCRbeta CDR3 rearrangement, sequence reads were collapsed and filtered. For each sample, productive Simpson clonality was calculated as the square root of Simpson's diversity index across productive rearrangements. The immuneACCESS repertoire file appears here via TCRdb, limited to in-frame rearrangements. These files lack a portion of the clones; in checked studies, under half of the deficit traces to unresolved V genes, and the cause of the others is not known. The DNA was the basis for D and trimming; V, J and clone size are from that table. The sample table records some 670,000 clones; 90% of these occur just once. The leading ten clones occupy approximately 0.3% of the sample.

The receptor chain draws on TRBV7-9 and TRBJ1-2; TRBD1 aligns with 7 central bases. This clonotype originated in a woman under 30 with acute or convalescent COVID-19. The sample comprised peripheral blood. The CDR3 protein sequence reads: CASSLGQGYGYTF. The DNA sequence is given as TGTGCCAGCAGCTTAGGACAGGGATACGGCTACACCTTC.